The 31 T cell receptor beta chains below were found in one sample sequenced in a study of cytomegalovirus exposure and HLA in healthy donors. Libraries were prepared by immunoSEQ multiplex PCR; TCRdb keeps only in-frame clonotypes and omits some of them. Among under 300,000 clones listed, 90% were seen once. Sequencing was performed on PBMCs. The receptors come from a woman younger than 30 in good health and CMV-seronegative.

This rearrangement joins TRBV7-9 to TRBJ2-2, with a possible D match to TRBD2 (6 bases). The CDR3 consists of 13 residues. Germline CDR1 SEHNR, CDR2 FQNEAQ (reference sequence). The V end was cut by 5 bases, the J end by 9 bases, with 13 bases between. The CDR3 region is CASSGRLVRELFF. For the CDR3, the DNA is TGTGCCAGCAGCGGTCGACTAGTTCGGGAGCTGTTTTTT.

This chain connects TRBV19 to TRBJ1-1, with 8 bases matching TRBD1. The junction had 10 bases not matched to a gene; V was cut back by 7 bases and J by 9 bases. Looked up from germline, CDR1 is LNHDA and CDR2 is SQIVND (reference sequence). This CDR3 has 13 residues. As DNA, the CDR3 is TGTGCCAGTACTACTAGACAGGGGACCCAAGCTTTCTTT. Translating gives CASTTRQGTQAFF.

The chain is built from TRBV7-8 and TRBJ2-7, with 9 bases matching TRBD1. The CDR3 is made up of 15 amino acids. Germline values: CDR1 SGHVS, CDR2 FQNEAQ. The V and J ends lost 4 bases and 9 bases, in that order; junction bases with no gene match: 13. The CDR3 DNA is TGTGCCAGCAGCTCGCCCAGGGACAGGGTTTTGGGGCAGTACTTC. It is translated as CASSSPRDRVLGQYF.

The chain combines TRBV28 with TRBJ2-7; D is unclear. This CDR3 comprises 12 residues. The germline V and J ends were trimmed by 3 bases and 7 bases, with 10 bases remaining between them. From germline, CDR1 is MDHEN and CDR2 SYDVKM. The CDR3 nucleotides are TGTGCCAGCAGTTTGGCTAGTTCAGAGCAGTACTTC. Protein: CASSLASSEQYF.

The chain combines TRBV7-9 with TRBJ1-1, with D maybe TRBD1 (5 bases). The germline gives CDR1 SEHNR, CDR2 FQNEAQ (reference sequence). The CDR3 has 16 amino acids. The V and J ends lost 0 bases and 0 bases respectively, with 11 bases between them. CDR3 in amino acids: CASSLAGALMNTEAFF. In DNA, the CDR3 is TGTGCCAGCAGCTTAGCTGGGGCCTTAATGAACACTGAAGCTTTCTTT.

This chain uses TRBV27 with TRBJ1-6; no reliable D call. The germline gives CDR1 MNHEY, CDR2 SMNVEV (reference sequence). This CDR3 region has 13 residues. V was shortened by 6 bases and J by 7 bases, with 10 bases between the two germline ends. The CDR3 loop is CASSYVRNSPLHF. Here the CDR3 DNA reads TGTGCCAGCAGCTACGTAAGAAATTCACCCCTCCACTTT.

The chain is built from TRBV18 and TRBJ1-1; 9 nucleotides line up with TRBD1. Germline V CDR1 and CDR2: KGHSH, LQKENI. There are 15 residues in the CDR3. The V and J ends lost 4 bases and 0 bases, in that order; junction bases with no gene match: 3. The CDR3 DNA sequence: TGTGCCAGCTCACACGGGACAGGGATGAACACTGAAGCTTTCTTT. Protein sequence: CASSHGTGMNTEAFF.

The J gene is TRBJ2-7, the V gene TRBV7-9; tentative D call: TRBD1 (6 bases). The CDR3 runs to 14 residues. Germline V gives CDR1 SEHNR, CDR2 FQNEAQ (reference sequence). Trimming cost V 3 bases and J 2 bases, with 11 bases left between them. DNA of the CDR3: TGTGCCAGCAGCTTGGGGACAAATCCCTACGAGCAGTACGTC. It codes for CASSLGTNPYEQYV.

This clone has just one count. The chain is built from TRBV7-2 and TRBJ2-1; D call uncertain. The CDR3 length is 12 residues. V was pared by 3 bases and J by 4 bases, with 4 bases between. Germline CDR1 SGHTA, CDR2 FQGNSA. CDR3 residues: CASSFGYNEQFF. CDR3 in DNA: TGTGCCAGCAGCTTCGGGTACAATGAGCAGTTCTTC. Together with reference TRBV7-2 and TRBJ2-1, the CDR3 gives the full variable domain: GAGVSQSPSNKVTEKGKDVELRCDPISGHTALYWYRQSLGQGLEFLIYFQGNSAPDKSGLPSDRFSAERTGGSVSTLTIQRTQQEDSAVYLCASSFGYNEQFFGPGTRLTVL.

The chain carries TRBV19 and TRBJ1-5, with D hard to call. This CDR3 is built from 14 residues. V lost 2 bases to trimming and J lost 1 base, with 6 bases between them. Germline CDR1 LNHDA, CDR2 SQIVND (reference sequence). This CDR3 is CASSIMTSNQPQHF. CDR3 bases: TGTGCCAGTAGTATAATGACAAGCAATCAGCCCCAGCATTTT.

J is TRBJ2-3 and V is TRBV4-1; 8 bases match TRBD2. There are 17 residues in the CDR3. Per the germline V gene, CDR1 is MGHRA and CDR2 is YSYEKL. V shed 1 base, J shed 3 bases, and the junction held 9 bases outside the gene matches. The CDR3 DNA reads TGCGCCAGCAGCCAAGTGAGGCGGGGGGCTAGTACAGATACGCAGTATTTT. Protein product: CASSQVRRGASTDTQYF.

The chain combines TRBV27 with TRBJ1-2, with 9 bases identical to TRBD1. This CDR3 has 17 amino acids. V trimming: 0 bases; J trimming: 5 bases; junction bases outside the gene matches: 10. CDR1 MNHEY and CDR2 SMNVEV come from the germline V gene (reference sequence). Here the CDR3 DNA reads TGTGCCAGCAGTTTATCGACACAGGGGGCGCATAGGTATGGCTACACCTTC. This gives the protein CASSLSTQGAHRYGYTF.

The chain employs TRBV30 and TRBJ2-6, with D tentatively TRBD2 (5 bases). There are 13 residues in the CDR3. Trimming removed 8 bases from V and 1 base from J, with 9 bases in between. Per germline, CDR1 GTSNPN and CDR2 SVGIG (reference sequence). The CDR3 coding sequence is TGTGCCCGGCGGACTTCTGGGGCCAACGTCCTGACTTTC. Residues: CARRTSGANVLTF. Using reference TRBV30 and TRBJ2-6 for the parts outside the CDR3, the full variable domain is SQTIHQWPATLVQPVGSPLSLECTVEGTSNPNLYWYRQAAGRGLQLLFYSVGIGQISSEVPQNLSASRPQDRQFILSSKKLLLSDSGFYLCARRTSGANVLTFGAGSRLTVL.

The rearrangement uses TRBV5-6 and TRBJ1-2, with D perhaps matching TRBD1 (6 bases). The CDR3 covers 18 residues. CDR1 and CDR2 (germline): SGHDT, YYEEEE. V lost 3 bases, J lost 3 bases, and 24 bases lay in between. The CDR3 DNA sequence: TGTGCCAGCAGCTATGCGGGGGGGCAGCGAGGCCTCGACTATGGCTACACCTTC. This encodes CASSYAGGQRGLDYGYTF.

The chain combines TRBV5-6 with TRBJ2-3; 10 bases map to TRBD1. This CDR3 has 15 amino acids. V lost 5 bases and J lost 8; bases outside the gene matches: 11. Germline lookup yields CDR1 SGHDT and CDR2 YYEEEE. CDR3 protein: CASSAGTGVSGTQYF. DNA of the CDR3: TGTGCCAGCAGTGCCGGGACAGGGGTGAGTGGTACGCAGTATTTT.

This chain links TRBV6-1 with TRBJ1-2; D not resolved. The germline V gene encodes CDR1 MNHNS and CDR2 SASEGT. Trimming removed 1 base from V and 0 bases from J, with 6 bases in between. The CDR3 is 14 amino acids. The CDR3 DNA sequence: TGTGCCAGCAGTGAAGTTGTCGCTAACTATGGCTACACCTTC. It yields the protein CASSEVVANYGYTF.

A remark on this clone: One end of the junction varies from germline; a read error may be responsible. V and J are TRBV9 and TRBJ2-2; D is possibly TRBD2 (5 bases). Germline V gene data show CDR1 as SGDLS and CDR2 as YYNGEE. The CDR3 has 13 amino acids. The DNA of the CDR3 is TGTGCCAGCAGCGGAGGGAACCCCGGGGAGCTGTTTTTT. Its translation is CASSGGNPGELFF.

The chain carries TRBV4-1 and TRBJ1-2; possible D gene TRBD1, 5 bases. Trimming left V 0 bases short and J 0 bases short, with 11 bases between. This CDR3 region has 16 residues. The germline V gene encodes CDR1 MGHRA and CDR2 YSYEKL. Written as DNA, the CDR3 is TGCGCCAGCAGCCAAGAATGGGGCAGTTCTAACTATGGCTACACCTTC. Translation gives CASSQEWGSSNYGYTF.

The rearrangement joins TRBV7-6 to TRBJ2-5; TRBD2 aligns across 15 bases. Germline CDR1 and CDR2: SGHVS and FNYEAQ. The CDR3 runs 16 residues. V trimming: 5 bases; J trimming: 3 bases; junction bases outside the gene matches: 4. CDR3 residues: CASSRWTSGGEETQYF. In DNA form, the CDR3 reads TGTGCCAGCAGCAGGTGGACTAGCGGGGGGGAAGAGACCCAGTACTTC.

V and J are TRBV18 and TRBJ1-5; D gene unclear. V lost 3 bases, J lost 6 bases, and 12 bases lay in between. The CDR3 runs 14 residues. Germline lookup yields CDR1 KGHSH and CDR2 LQKENI. CDR3 sequence (DNA): TGTGCCAGCTCACCGGGCCAGAGTAGTCAGCCCCAGCATTTT. The encoded protein is CASSPGQSSQPQHF. Together with reference TRBV18 and TRBJ1-5, the CDR3 gives the full variable domain: NAGVMQNPRHLVRRRGQEARLRCSPMKGHSHVYWYRQLPEEGLKFMVYLQKENIIDESGMPKERFSAEFPKEGPSILRIQQVVRGDSAAYFCASSPGQSSQPQHFGDGTRLSIL.

The chain employs TRBV7-8 and TRBJ2-2, with D maybe TRBD2 (6 bases). CDR1 and CDR2 (germline): SGHVS, FQNEAQ. The CDR3 extends over 15 amino acids. V was trimmed by 5 bases and J by 8 bases, leaving 18 bases between them. This chain's CDR3 is CASSTGTPVVGELFF. Written as DNA, the CDR3 is TGTGCCAGCAGCACCGGGACTCCAGTTGTGGGGGAGCTGTTTTTT.

The chain carries TRBV4-1 and TRBJ2-1, with TRBD2 as a possible D gene (6 bases). V was shortened by 3 bases and J by 9 bases, with 12 bases between the two germline ends. The CDR3 is 13 amino acids. The V gene's germline CDR1 is MGHRA and CDR2 YSYEKL. The CDR3 region has the DNA TGCGCCAGCAGCCACCCAACTAGCTTTGAGCAGTTCTTC. Residues: CASSHPTSFEQFF.

Worth noting for this clone: At one end the junction does not follow the germline gene, possibly because of a read error. The CDR3 sequence: CASSGGQSTDTQYF. DNA of the CDR3: TGTGCTAGCAGCGGCGGGCAAAGCACAGATACGCAGTATTTT. This sequence joins TRBV7-7 and TRBJ2-3; possibly TRBD2 for D (5 bases). From germline, CDR1 is SSHAT and CDR2 FNYEAQ (reference sequence). The CDR3 is made up of 14 amino acids.

The CDR3 here is CASSLEGQSTDTQYF. The CDR3 nucleotides read TGCGCCAGCAGCCTAGAAGGACAGAGCACAGATACGCAGTATTTT. The chain couples TRBV5-1 to TRBJ2-3; D is perhaps TRBD1 (6 bases). Germline lookup yields CDR1 SGHRS and CDR2 YFSETQ. This CDR3 has 15 amino acids. V lost 4 bases and J 0 bases, leaving 12 bases between the germline ends.

The chain carries TRBV28 and TRBJ1-2; 10 nucleotides agree with TRBD1. CDR1 MDHEN and CDR2 SYDVKM come from the germline V gene. CDR3 length equals 17 residues. V lost 1 base, J lost 4 bases, and 9 bases stayed unmatched. The CDR3 region has the DNA TGTGCCAGCAGTTTATCCGGGACAGGGGCCGCTCTCTATGGCTACACCTTC. This sequence encodes CASSLSGTGAALYGYTF.

This clone was observed a single time. This sequence joins TRBV7-6 and TRBJ1-5, with TRBD1 identical over 7 bases. V lost 3 bases to trimming and J lost 3 bases; unmatched junction nucleotides: 2. Germline assignment: CDR1 SGHVS and CDR2 FNYEAQ. There are 14 residues in the CDR3. The CDR3 sequence is CASSFGTVNQPQHF. CDR3 bases: TGTGCCAGCAGCTTCGGGACAGTCAATCAGCCCCAGCATTTT.

Turning to this clone: Its ends do not fully match the called genes, so a read error is possible. The J gene is TRBJ2-3, the V gene TRBV25-1, with 14 nucleotides matching TRBD2. This CDR3 region has 14 residues. CDR1 is MGHDK and CDR2 is SYGVNS in the germline V gene. CDR3 bases: TGTGCCAGCAGTGAAGGGACTAGCGGGGGCCTGCTGAATTTT. Translated: CASSEGTSGGLLNF.

The chain links TRBV18 to TRBJ2-7, with TRBD1 matching over 9 bases. CDR1 is KGHSH, CDR2 LQKENI, per germline. The CDR3 extends over 14 amino acids. The ends lost 3 bases at V and 1 base at J; junction bases unmatched: 1. The CDR3 reads CASSPGTGSYEQYV. Here the CDR3 DNA reads TGTGCCAGCTCACCCGGGACAGGGTCCTACGAGCAGTACGTC.

The chain joins TRBV7-6 to TRBJ1-2; possibly TRBD1 for D (6 bases). V was shortened by 1 base and J by 8 bases, with 8 bases between the two germline ends. There are 12 residues in the CDR3. Germline assignment: CDR1 SGHVS and CDR2 FNYEAQ. The CDR3 protein is CASSLGGQGYTF. CDR3 coding DNA: TGTGCCAGCAGCTTAGGGGGGCAAGGCTACACCTTC.

The V and J genes are TRBV7-2 and TRBJ2-7, with TRBD2 matching 11 bases. Looked up from germline, CDR1 is SGHTA and CDR2 is FQGNSA. This CDR3 has 15 residues. V shed 3 bases, J shed 0 bases, and the junction held 1 base outside the gene matches. The CDR3 region has the DNA TGTGCCAGCAGCTTTACTAGCGGGGGCTCCTACGAGCAGTACTTC. Its translation: CASSFTSGGSYEQYF.

This sequence joins TRBV19 and TRBJ1-5, with TRBD1 matching 10 bases. J lost 1 base, V lost 4 bases, and 4 bases had no gene match. CDR3 size: 16 residues. Germline CDR1 reads LNHDA; CDR2 reads SQIVND (reference sequence). The CDR3 region is CASSSRQGASNQPQHF. The CDR3 region has the DNA TGTGCCAGTAGTAGCCGACAGGGGGCGAGCAATCAGCCCCAGCATTTT.